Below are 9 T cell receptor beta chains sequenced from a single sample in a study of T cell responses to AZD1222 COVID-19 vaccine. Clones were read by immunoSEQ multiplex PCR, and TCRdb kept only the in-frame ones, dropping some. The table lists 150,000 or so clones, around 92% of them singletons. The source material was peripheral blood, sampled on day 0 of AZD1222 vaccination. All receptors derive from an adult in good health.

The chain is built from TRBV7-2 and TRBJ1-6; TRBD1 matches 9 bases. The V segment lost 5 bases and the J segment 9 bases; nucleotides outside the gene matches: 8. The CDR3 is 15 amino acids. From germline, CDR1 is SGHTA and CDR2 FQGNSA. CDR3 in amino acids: CASSPDGQGSSPLHF. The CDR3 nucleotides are TGTGCCAGCAGCCCTGACGGACAGGGGAGTTCACCCCTCCACTTT.

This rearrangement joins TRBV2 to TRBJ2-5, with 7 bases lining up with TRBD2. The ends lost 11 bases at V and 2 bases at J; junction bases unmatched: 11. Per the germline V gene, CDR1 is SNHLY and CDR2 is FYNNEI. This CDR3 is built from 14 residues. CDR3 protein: CAASGERGQETQYF. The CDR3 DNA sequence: TGTGCCGCCTCTGGGGAGCGGGGTCAAGAGACCCAGTACTTC.

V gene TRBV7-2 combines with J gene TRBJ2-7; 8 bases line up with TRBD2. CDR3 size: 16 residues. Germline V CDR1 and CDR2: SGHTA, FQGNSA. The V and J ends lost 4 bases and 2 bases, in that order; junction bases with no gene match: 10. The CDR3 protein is CASSSRAGARPYEQYF. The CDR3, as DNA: TGTGCCAGCAGCTCACGAGCGGGAGCCCGCCCCTACGAGCAGTACTTC. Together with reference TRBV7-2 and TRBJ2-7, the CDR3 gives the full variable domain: GAGVSQSPSNKVTEKGKDVELRCDPISGHTALYWYRQSLGQGLEFLIYFQGNSAPDKSGLPSDRFSAERTGGSVSTLTIQRTQQEDSAVYLCASSSRAGARPYEQYFGPGTRLTVT.

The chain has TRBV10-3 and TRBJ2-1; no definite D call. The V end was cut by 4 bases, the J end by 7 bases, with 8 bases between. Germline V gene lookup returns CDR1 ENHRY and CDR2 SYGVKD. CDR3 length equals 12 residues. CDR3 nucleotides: TGTGCCATCAGTGCCGTCTTTAATGAGCAGTTCTTC. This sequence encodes CAISAVFNEQFF.

The CDR3 nucleotides read TGTGCCAGCAGCCCCACTACCGTTGAGCAGTTCTTC. The encoded protein is CASSPTTVEQFF. This sequence joins TRBV11-2 and TRBJ2-1, with D hard to call. In germline, CDR1 is SGHAT, CDR2 FQNNGV. This CDR3 region has 12 residues. V lost 5 bases, J lost 9 bases, and 11 bases lay in between.

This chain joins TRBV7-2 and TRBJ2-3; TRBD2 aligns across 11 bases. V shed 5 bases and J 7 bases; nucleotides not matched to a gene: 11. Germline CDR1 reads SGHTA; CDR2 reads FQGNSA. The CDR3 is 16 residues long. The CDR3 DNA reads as TGTGCCAGCAGCAAGGCCGGTAGCGGGGGGGCGAATACGCAGTATTTT. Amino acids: CASSKAGSGGANTQYF.

The CDR3 here is CASSQDLWDRVRWGTEAFF. For the CDR3, the DNA is TGCGCCAGCAGCCAAGATCTTTGGGACAGGGTCAGGTGGGGCACTGAAGCTTTCTTT. The chain uses TRBV4-3 and TRBJ1-1; TRBD1 aligns across 9 bases. The CDR3 covers 19 residues. The V segment lost 0 bases and the J segment 4 bases; nucleotides outside the gene matches: 15. Germline assignment: CDR1 LGHNA and CDR2 YSLEER.

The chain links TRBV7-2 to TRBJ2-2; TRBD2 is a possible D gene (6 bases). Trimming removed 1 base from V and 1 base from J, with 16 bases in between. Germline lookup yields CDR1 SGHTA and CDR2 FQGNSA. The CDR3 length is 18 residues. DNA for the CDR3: TGTGCCAGCAGCTTAGTCGGGCTAGCCGGGGGGAACACCGGGGAGCTGTTTTTT. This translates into CASSLVGLAGGNTGELFF.

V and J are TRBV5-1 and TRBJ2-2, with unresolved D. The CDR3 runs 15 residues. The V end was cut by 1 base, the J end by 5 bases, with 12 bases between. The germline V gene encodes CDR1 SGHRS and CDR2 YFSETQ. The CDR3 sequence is CASSLNWRRTGELFF. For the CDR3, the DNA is TGCGCCAGCAGCTTGAACTGGAGACGTACCGGGGAGCTGTTTTTT.